This is a list of T cell receptor beta chains from one sample in a study of cytomegalovirus exposure and HLA in healthy donors. TCRdb's copy holds only in-frame clones and misses some; the assay was immunoSEQ multiplex PCR. The sample records approximately 71,000 clones, around 90% being singletons. Material: PBMCs. The receptors stem from a man between 18 and 29 years old in good health and CMV-seronegative. Both conserved end residues are trimmed from each CDR3. The size entry is marked missing in some rows and otherwise reads once, few, many or a size class.

abundance	j_gene	v_gene	CDR3aa
many	TRBJ1-1	TRBV10-3	AISDGKKNTEAF
-	TRBJ2-5	TRBV7-2	ASSKIRALGQETQY
-	TRBJ1-1	TRBV7-3	ASSSQLNTEAF
-	TRBJ2-7	TRBV6-5	ASSKPGLPYEQY
-	TRBJ2-7	TRBV6-5	ASSQQSGRNYEQY
-	TRBJ2-6	TRBV7-7	AAADRVVPQSRANVLT
-	TRBJ2-3	TRBV10-3	AIGRDRTSGSGDTQY
-	TRBJ2-1	TRBV14	ASSQDSNRDLRNEQF
-	TRBJ1-4	TRBV6-1	ASSSGGAGEKLF
few	TRBJ2-2	TRBV19	ATRRAQDTGELF
-	TRBJ2-1	TRBV19	ASSLRVTEQF
-	TRBJ2-3	TRBV9	ASSVGSGQSDTQY
-	TRBJ1-2	TRBV6-1	ASSARGAADGYT
-	TRBJ1-2	TRBV6-6	ASSYSPGTGGGYT
-	TRBJ1-2	TRBV19	ASSKHLGQRDGYT
-	TRBJ2-7	TRBV27	ASSLKDRGRYEQY
-	TRBJ2-7	TRBV6-5	ASSYGQGFYEQY
-	TRBJ2-5	TRBV2	ASSPSLGQAQETQY
few	TRBJ2-7	TRBV28	ASRLSSGRNSYEQY
few	TRBJ1-2	TRBV30	AWSSWGETGTGGKGYYGYT
-	TRBJ2-4	TRBV6-5	ASNEIGGTGIQY
-	TRBJ2-1	TRBV25-1	ASSKLIGQF
-	TRBJ2-3	TRBV7-2	ASSATSGTQY
-	TRBJ2-7	TRBV5-6	ASSPQPTSGPYEQY
-	TRBJ2-3	TRBV28	ASILAPGTDTQY
-	TRBJ1-1	TRBV30	AYGKVTMNTEAF
-	TRBJ1-5	TRBV30	AWNRDTYQPQH
-	TRBJ1-2	TRBV19	ASSNRGGGVPGYGYT
once	TRBJ2-7	TRBV2	ASSEERAGEGYEQY
-	TRBJ2-3	TRBV5-6	ASSPGQGGTDTQY
-	TRBJ1-1	TRBV5-4	ASSLALTVTTEAF
-	TRBJ2-5	TRBV6-6	ASSFSGRETQY
-	TRBJ1-3	TRBV6-1	ASRETSGTGGFGNTIY
-	TRBJ2-7	TRBV15	ATSRGGTSYEQY
once	TRBJ1-5	TRBV27	ASRKLGQAVSNQPQH
-	TRBJ2-7	TRBV6-5	ASSYLAGTYPHEQY
-	TRBJ1-2	TRBV6-1	ASTQQGAEGYGYT
once	TRBJ2-2	TRBV4-3	ASSTRQTTGELF
few	TRBJ1-3	TRBV7-2	ASSLGTTPGNTIY
-	TRBJ2-3	TRBV14	ASSLLAGGRDTQY
-	TRBJ2-7	TRBV11-1	ASSWTTGAYEQY
-	TRBJ2-1	TRBV27	ASSASGKLRPSYNEQF
-	TRBJ2-1	TRBV27	ATRRRLAGDNEQF
-	TRBJ2-5	TRBV7-3	ASTSAGSRGTQY
-	TRBJ2-7	TRBV2	ASSRLRREGLY
-	TRBJ2-2	TRBV28	ASSLGYTGELF
-	TRBJ2-1	TRBV9	ASSVNFRTSSSSYNEQF
-	TRBJ2-5	TRBV19	ASSPLFVSEREEETQY
-	TRBJ2-7	TRBV6-9	ASPTPHEQY
-	TRBJ2-1	TRBV10-3	AISAGTSGGNNEQF
-	TRBJ2-3	TRBV7-9	ASSLATSGRLDTQY
-	TRBJ1-4	TRBV7-9	ASSFRQGEEKLF
-	TRBJ2-7	TRBV19	ASSAGGRAYEQY